This TCR beta chain comes out of a study of blood T cell repertoires in COVID-19. About the study: Collection of acute and convalescent COVID-19 samples took place in the United States, Italy and Spain. PBMCs, B-cell-depleted T cells, or T cells were the source of the cDNA or gDNA that made up the material.

This CDR3 spans 18 amino acids. Trimming pared 1 base from V and 2 bases from J, leaving 20 bases between. Germline CDR1 reads LNHDA; CDR2 reads SQIVND (reference sequence). Original data processing: Reference gene primer amplification in the assay estimated nucleated cell counts. The table came from immunoSEQ multiplex PCR; TCRdb's copy has only in-frame clones and leaves some out. That table is the source of V, J and clone size, and D and trimming were worked out from the DNA. The table has over 85,000 clones, 60% to 80% seen once. The chain is built from TRBV19 and TRBJ1-1, with D possibly TRBD1 on 6 matching bases. Specimen: peripheral blood. The source is a woman aged 80 or over with active or convalescent COVID-19. In nucleotides, the CDR3 is TGTGCCAGTAGTATAGGATCGGGGGGGCGCGTATTTAACACTGAAGCTTTCTTT. This sequence encodes CASSIGSGGRVFNTEAFF. The whole variable domain, remainder taken from reference TRBV19 and TRBJ1-1, is DGGITQSPKYLFRKEGQNVTLSCEQNLNHDAMYWYRQDPGQGLRLIYYSQIVNDFQKGDIAEGYSVSREKKESFPLTVTSAQKNPTAFYLCASSIGSGGRVFNTEAFFGQGTRLTVV.